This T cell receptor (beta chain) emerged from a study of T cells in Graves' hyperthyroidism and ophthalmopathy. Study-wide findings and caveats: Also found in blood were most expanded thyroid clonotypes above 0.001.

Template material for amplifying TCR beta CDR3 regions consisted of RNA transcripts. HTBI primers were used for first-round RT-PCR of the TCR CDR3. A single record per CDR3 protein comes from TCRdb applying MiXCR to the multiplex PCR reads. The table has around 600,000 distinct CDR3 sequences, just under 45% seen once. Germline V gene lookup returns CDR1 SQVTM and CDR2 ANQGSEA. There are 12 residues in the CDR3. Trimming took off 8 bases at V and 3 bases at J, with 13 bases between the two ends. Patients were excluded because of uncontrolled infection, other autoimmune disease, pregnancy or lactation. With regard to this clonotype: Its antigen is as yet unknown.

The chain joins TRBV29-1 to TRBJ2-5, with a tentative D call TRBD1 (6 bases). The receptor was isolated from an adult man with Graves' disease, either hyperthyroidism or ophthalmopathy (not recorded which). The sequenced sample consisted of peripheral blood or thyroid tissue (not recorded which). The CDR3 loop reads CSLGQIEETQYF. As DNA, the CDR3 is TGCAGCCTCGGACAGATCGAAGAGACCCAGTACTTC. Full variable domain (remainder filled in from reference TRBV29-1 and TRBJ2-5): SAVISQKPSRDICQRGTSLTIQCQVDSQVTMMFWYRQQPGQSLTLIATANQGSEATYESGFVIDKFPISRPNLTFSTLTVSNMSPEDSSIYLCSLGQIEETQYFGPGTRLLVL.